The 26 T cell receptor beta chains given below trace back to one sample, sequenced in a study of cytomegalovirus exposure and HLA in healthy donors. PCR primers comprised 60 Vbeta and 13 Jbeta primers. Generated by immunoSEQ multiplex PCR, the TCRdb table keeps only in-frame clones and is missing some. Among about 140,000 clones, approximately 80% were seen once, and the ten largest hold 4.5% to 6%. Sequencing used PBMCs. These receptors were collected from a male donor in good health and CMV-seronegative.

The chain has TRBV30 and TRBJ1-4; D is unclear. Trimming stripped 2 bases from V and 5 bases from J, with 9 bases between. The CDR3 length is 13 residues. Germline V gene sequence: CDR1 GTSNPN, CDR2 SVGIG (reference sequence). CDR3 nucleotide sequence: TGTGCCTGGAGTAATGCGTGGAATGAAAAACTGTTTTTT. It is translated as CAWSNAWNEKLFF.

The chain is built from TRBV28 and TRBJ1-2; possible D gene TRBD1, 5 bases. Trimming took 6 bases from V and 0 from J, leaving 17 bases between them. Germline CDR1 is MDHEN and CDR2 is SYDVKM. This CDR3 spans 16 amino acids. The CDR3 sequence: CASSPHLGEANYGYTF. The CDR3 DNA is TGTGCCAGCAGCCCCCACCTAGGGGAAGCTAACTATGGCTACACCTTC.

This sequence joins TRBV18 and TRBJ1-6; TRBD1 matches 7 bases. The CDR3 totals 13 residues. The V gene's germline CDR1 is KGHSH and CDR2 LQKENI. Germline trimming cut 4 bases from V and 6 bases from J; bases unmatched to any gene: 0. The CDR3 protein is CASSRDSNSPLHF. CDR3 sequence (DNA): TGTGCCAGCTCACGGGACAGTAATTCACCCCTCCACTTT.

The chain carries TRBV7-9 and TRBJ1-4; D may be TRBD1 (5 bases). CDR3 length: 14 amino acids. V lost 7 bases to trimming and J lost 4 bases, with 13 bases between them. Per germline, CDR1 SEHNR and CDR2 FQNEAQ (reference sequence). Here the CDR3 DNA reads TGTGCCAGCAAACGGGGGACGAGTAATGAAAAACTGTTTTTT. Translating it yields CASKRGTSNEKLFF.

In its sample, this clone was seen a few times. The chain carries TRBV4-1 and TRBJ1-6; TRBD1 agrees at 7 bases. The CDR3 contains 18 residues. V was pared by 2 bases and J by 0 bases, with 7 bases of the junction left unmatched. The V gene's germline CDR1 is MGHRA and CDR2 YSYEKL. CDR3 region: CASSQRDSWVSYNSPLHF. The CDR3 bases are TGCGCCAGCAGCCAACGGGACAGTTGGGTCTCCTATAATTCACCCCTCCACTTT.

The V and J genes are TRBV20-1 and TRBJ2-2; D gene uncertain. CDR1 is DFQATT and CDR2 is SNEGSKA in the germline V gene (reference sequence). The CDR3 consists of 11 residues. V was trimmed by 3 bases and J by 5 bases, leaving 4 bases between them. CDR3 in amino acids: CSASKTGELFF. CDR3 in DNA: TGCAGTGCTAGTAAAACCGGGGAGCTGTTTTTT.

CDR3 bases: TGCGCCAGCAGCCAAGAGCCCTCAAGAGCTGATTCTAACTATGGCTACACCTTC. It translates to CASSQEPSRADSNYGYTF. This chain connects TRBV4-1 to TRBJ1-2; D call uncertain. The CDR3 contains 18 residues. The V end was cut by 0 bases, the J end by 0 bases, with 17 bases between. The V gene's germline CDR1 is MGHRA and CDR2 YSYEKL.

This clone has only a few counts. CDR3 nucleotides: TGTGCCAGCAGCGTAACTACGAACACTGAAGCTTTCTTT. It translates to CASSVTTNTEAFF. The gene calls are TRBV9 and TRBJ1-1; no clear D. The CDR3 covers 13 residues. The ends were cut back, 1 base at V and 1 base at J, with 5 bases in the middle. Per germline, CDR1 SGDLS and CDR2 YYNGEE.

The J gene is TRBJ2-7, the V gene TRBV4-3, with D maybe TRBD2 (5 bases). The ends were cut back, 0 bases at V and 7 bases at J, with 10 bases in the middle. Germline V CDR1 and CDR2: LGHNA, YSLEER. This CDR3 region has 13 residues. The CDR3 bases are TGCGCCAGCAGCCAAGATCGAGGGAGAGAGCAGTACTTC. This gives the protein CASSQDRGREQYF.

V and J are TRBV5-6 and TRBJ1-2, with a weak D call TRBD1 (6 bases). Per germline, CDR1 SGHDT and CDR2 YYEEEE. CDR3 length: 15 amino acids. Trimming pared 2 bases from V and 3 bases from J, leaving 14 bases between. The CDR3 here is CASSLTGTQYYGYTF. For the CDR3, the DNA is TGTGCCAGCAGCTTAACAGGGACCCAGTACTATGGCTACACCTTC. Looking up the rest from reference TRBV5-6 and TRBJ1-2 gives the full variable domain: DAGVTQSPTHLIKTRGQQVTLRCSPKSGHDTVSWYQQALGQGPQFIFQYYEEEERQRGNFPDRFSGHQFPNYSSELNVNALLLGDSALYLCASSLTGTQYYGYTFGSGTRLTVV.

The DNA for the CDR3 is TGTGCCAGCAGCGGTCCGGGGGGAACCAAAAACATTCAGTACTTC. Residues: CASSGPGGTKNIQYF. The chain couples TRBV9 to TRBJ2-4; 7 positions match TRBD2. The CDR3 sequence is 15 residues long. Germline V gene lookup returns CDR1 SGDLS and CDR2 YYNGEE. Germline trimming cut 3 bases from V and 2 bases from J; bases unmatched to any gene: 5.

CDR3 sequence: CATSTGLGSNEQFF. CDR3 bases: TGTGCCACCAGCACGGGACTAGGGAGCAATGAGCAGTTCTTC. This chain links TRBV15 with TRBJ2-1, with 8 nucleotides matching TRBD2. Germline values: CDR1 LNHNV, CDR2 YYDKDF (reference sequence). The CDR3 is made up of 14 amino acids. V shed 4 bases, J shed 6 bases, and the junction held 5 bases outside the gene matches.

The J gene is TRBJ1-5, the V gene TRBV2, with 9 bases lining up with TRBD1. V lost 6 bases to trimming and J lost 2 bases; unmatched junction nucleotides: 5. The CDR3 spans 15 residues. The V gene's germline CDR1 is SNHLY and CDR2 FYNNEI. The CDR3 spells CASRGTGRGNQPQHF. The CDR3 DNA follows: TGTGCCAGCAGGGGGACAGGGCGCGGCAATCAGCCCCAGCATTTT.

The chain combines TRBV7-2 with TRBJ1-2, with a tentative D call TRBD1 (6 bases). V lost 1 base to trimming and J lost 5 bases, with 11 bases between them. There are 14 residues in the CDR3. Per germline, CDR1 SGHTA and CDR2 FQGNSA. The CDR3 loop reads CASSLDTTGYGYTF. CDR3 DNA: TGTGCCAGCAGCTTAGACACCACAGGGTATGGCTACACCTTC.

Remarks on this clone: One end of the junction fails to match germline, which may point to a read error. The chain links TRBV9 to TRBJ1-2; 7 nucleotides agree with TRBD1. CDR1 and CDR2 (germline): SGDLS, YYNGEE. This CDR3 comprises 14 residues. CDR3 in amino acids: CASSDSPGQSRLAF. In DNA, the CDR3 is TGTGCCAGCAGCGATTCTCCGGGACAGAGTCGACTTGCCTTC.

The chain recombines TRBV15 with TRBJ2-7; 8 positions match TRBD1. The germline V gene has CDR1 LNHNV and CDR2 YYDKDF (reference sequence). The length of the CDR3 is 14 residues. The V gene end was trimmed by 3 bases and the J gene end by 5 bases; junction bases not matched to a gene: 6. This CDR3 is CATSRDRDTDEQYF. The CDR3 bases are TGTGCCACCAGCAGGGACAGGGATACCGACGAGCAGTACTTC. Based on the CDR3 plus reference TRBV15 and TRBJ2-7, the full variable domain is DAMVIQNPRYQVTQFGKPVTLSCSQTLNHNVMYWYQQKSSQAPKLLFHYYDKDFNNEADTPDNFQSRRPNTSFCFLDIRSPGLGDTAMYLCATSRDRDTDEQYFGPGTRLTVT.

The chain carries TRBV11-2 and TRBJ1-1, with TRBD1 as a possible D gene (5 bases). The V end lost 5 bases, the J end lost 11 bases, and 18 bases lay between the germline ends. The CDR3 consists of 13 residues. Germline values: CDR1 SGHAT, CDR2 FQNNGV. The CDR3 DNA follows: TGTGCCAGCAGCACGACAGAAGTCCGGTACGCTTTCTTT. Its translation is CASSTTEVRYAFF.

The chain recombines TRBV20-1 with TRBJ1-2, with a weak D call TRBD1 (5 bases). CDR3 length: 11 residues. Germline V gene data show CDR1 as DFQATT and CDR2 as SNEGSKA (reference sequence). Between the trimmed V and J ends, which lost 4 bases and 8 bases, there was a span of 11 bases. Here the CDR3 reads CSATWGVGYTF. The CDR3 DNA reads as TGCAGTGCTACTTGGGGGGTCGGCTACACCTTC.

The chain recombines TRBV5-1 with TRBJ2-1, with TRBD1 matching over 11 bases. Germline V CDR1 and CDR2: SGHRS, YFSETQ. The CDR3 sequence is 16 residues long. Trimming cost V 4 bases and J 3 bases; bases outside gene matches: 6. The CDR3 reads CASSAVGTGGYNEQFF. The CDR3, as DNA: TGCGCCAGCAGCGCGGTGGGGACAGGGGGCTACAATGAGCAGTTCTTC.

This chain joins TRBV5-6 and TRBJ2-5, with no clear D. This CDR3 is built from 13 residues. Germline loops: CDR1 SGHDT, CDR2 YYEEEE. Trimming pared 2 bases from V and 2 bases from J, leaving 7 bases between. CDR3 DNA sequence: TGTGCCAGCAGCTTACGGTTACAAGAGACCCAGTACTTC. Translating it yields CASSLRLQETQYF.

The genes are TRBV7-6 and TRBJ2-1; D gene uncertain. The CDR3 length is 12 residues. Between the trimmed V and J ends, which lost 6 bases and 6 bases, there was a span of 9 bases. CDR1 is SGHVS, CDR2 FNYEAQ, per germline. CDR3 protein: CASSPPGNEQFF. Here the CDR3 DNA reads TGTGCCAGCAGTCCTCCGGGCAATGAGCAGTTCTTC.

V gene TRBV27 combines with J gene TRBJ1-2; 7 bases align to TRBD1. The CDR3 is 14 residues long. CDR1 and CDR2 from the germline V gene are MNHEY and SMNVEV (reference sequence). The V and J ends lost 5 bases and 5 bases, in that order; junction bases with no gene match: 8. The chain's CDR3 is CASSRSTGIYGYTF. The CDR3 nucleotides read TGTGCCAGCAGTCGCTCGACAGGGATATATGGCTACACCTTC.

The chain carries TRBV6-5 and TRBJ2-5; 9 bases map to TRBD2. V was pared by 2 bases and J by 5 bases, with 9 bases of the junction left unmatched. The CDR3 loop spans 16 amino acids. Germline V CDR1 and CDR2: MNHEY, SVGAGI. DNA of the CDR3: TGTGCCAGCAGTTACGGGAGGATAGCGGGGGCGGAGACCCAGTACTTC. Protein: CASSYGRIAGAETQYF.

The chain joins TRBV7-2 to TRBJ2-3; D may be TRBD1 (6 bases). Germline CDR1 and CDR2: SGHTA and FQGNSA. V was clipped by 2 bases and J by 2 bases, with 8 bases between them. This CDR3 comprises 14 residues. CDR3 sequence (DNA): TGTGCCAGCAGCTTAACAGGGTTCACAGATACGCAGTATTTT. Protein product: CASSLTGFTDTQYF.

The gene calls are TRBV5-4 and TRBJ1-2; D is ambiguous. CDR3 length: 17 amino acids. Germline V lookup: CDR1 SGHNT, CDR2 YYREEE (reference sequence). V was cut by 0 bases and J by 6 bases, with 21 bases left in between. CDR3 nucleotides: TGTGCCAGCAGCTTGGGCCAAAACCTGGAGCAGCGAGATGGCTACACCTTC. Its translation is CASSLGQNLEQRDGYTF.

This chain links TRBV28 with TRBJ2-7; 11 bases line up with TRBD2. Germline-derived CDR1 and CDR2 are MDHEN and SYDVKM. The CDR3 loop spans 15 amino acids. Trimming at V came to 6 bases and at J to 3 bases, leaving 7 bases not matched to a gene. CDR3 protein: CASSPLLAGDYEQYF. DNA for the CDR3: TGTGCCAGCAGCCCCCTACTAGCGGGGGACTACGAGCAGTACTTC.